The next 3 T cell receptor beta chains were all read from a single sample in a study of STAT5B mutations in CD4+ large granular lymphocyte leukemia. Clones were read by immunoSEQ multiplex PCR, and TCRdb kept only the in-frame ones, dropping some. Among about 30,000 clones, less than 80% were seen once, and the ten largest hold 0.85% to 1.2%. The sample taken for sequencing was CD4+ T cells from blood buffy coats. The receptors derive from a human donor in good health.

The rearrangement uses TRBV11-2 and TRBJ1-2; D is unclear. This CDR3 comprises 15 residues. Trimming took 2 bases from V and 4 from J, leaving 14 bases between them. CDR1 SGHAT and CDR2 FQNNGV come from the germline V gene. CDR3 amino acids: CASSLSTPRGYGYTF. The CDR3 DNA is TGTGCCAGCAGCTTAAGTACCCCCCGGGGCTATGGCTACACCTTC.

The chain recombines TRBV7-2 with TRBJ2-1; the D call may be TRBD1 or TRBD2 (5 bases each). With 8 bases removed from V and 10 bases from J, the gap between germline ends came to 21 bases. Looked up from germline, CDR1 is SGHTA and CDR2 is FQGNSA. CDR3 length: 14 residues. The CDR3 spells CASGLGEIVGEQFF. CDR3 DNA sequence: TGTGCCAGCGGGCTGGGGGAGATTGTAGGCGAGCAGTTCTTC.

The chain employs TRBV20-1 and TRBJ2-7; D not resolved. Germline V gives CDR1 DFQATT, CDR2 SNEGSKA (reference sequence). Trimming left V 3 bases short and J 5 bases short, with 8 bases between. This CDR3 contains 11 residues. CDR3 in amino acids: CSASFADEQYF. The CDR3 DNA follows: TGCAGTGCTAGTTTTGCGGACGAGCAGTACTTC.